This TCR beta chain was observed in a study of cytomegalovirus exposure and HLA in healthy donors. Study conclusions and caveats: Reports state that TCR beta sequences accurately predicted most subjects' HLA-A and HLA-B alleles. A later analysis linked a missense DCLRE1C variant to TCR beta V- and J-gene trimming.

PCR employed 60 Vbeta and 13 Jbeta primers. Some clones are missing from TCRdb's copy, which holds only in-frame ones; the method was immunoSEQ multiplex PCR. The sample records about 190,000 clones, roughly three quarters being singletons. The V gene end was trimmed by 7 bases and the J gene end by 6 bases; junction bases not matched to a gene: 5. Germline values: CDR1 ENHRY, CDR2 SYGVKD. The CDR3 is 13 residues long. Worth noting for this clone: As yet, its antigen is unknown.

V and J are TRBV10-3 and TRBJ1-3, with 8 positions matching TRBD1. Specimen: PBMCs. The TCR sequence derives from a woman between 50 and 59 years old in good health and CMV-seronegative. CDR3 DNA sequence: TGTGCCATCACCGGACAGGGATTAAACACCATATATTTT. Its protein is CAITGQGLNTIYF.